This entry features one T cell receptor beta chain sequence. As yet, its antigen is unknown. The V gene lost 2 bases and the J gene lost 5 bases, with 9 bases spanning the gap. CDR1 and CDR2 (germline): SNHLY, FYNNEI. The CDR3 loop spans 13 amino acids. These data belong to a study of T-cell reconstitution after alpha-beta-depleted transplantation in children. Study findings and constraints: By one year post-transplant, T-cell counts and diversity largely arose from T cells that were newly produced.

The library targeted TCRbeta and was prepared with unique molecular identifiers. TCRdb reprocessed the PCR reads via MiXCR and lists one record per CDR3 protein. The sample gives around 420,000 distinct CDR3 sequences, 15% to 20% of which show up once; 25% to 30% is in the top ten. The specimen comprised PBMCs, mostly from graft donor cells, sampled 360 days after TCRalphabeta/CD19-depleted stem cell transplant. The chain links TRBV2 to TRBJ2-5; perhaps TRBD1 as D (5 bases). This TCR was sampled from a boy in the first two years of life who had a stem cell transplant for Wiskott-Aldrich syndrome, so the T cells may come from the graft donor. The DNA of the CDR3 is TGTGCCAGCAGTGAAAGAACAGGCGAGACCCAGTACTTC. Residues: CASSERTGETQYF.